This T cell receptor beta chain was identified during a study of OX40 agonist ivuxolimab in advanced cancers. In regard to this clone: Its target is unknown.

Study-wide results and limits: Also present in some nonresponders was a low level of normalized T-cell clonal expansion.

Trimming cost V 7 bases and J 6 bases; bases outside gene matches: 8. The CDR3 consists of 14 residues. Germline-derived CDR1 and CDR2 are MNHNY and SVGAGI (reference sequence). TCRdb keeps only in-frame clones here, not all; method: immunoSEQ multiplex PCR. This sample carries around 90,000 clones, about 90% of them seen once, and the ten largest clones take roughly 1.1%. Excluded were patients having autoimmune disease history or systemic immunosuppression. Blood was sampled at baseline, cycle 4 day 1, and cycle 7 day 1. This TCR derives from an adult with an advanced solid tumor such as melanoma, head and neck, liver or kidney cancer. The source was CD4+ or CD8+ T cells sorted from blood, collected in a trial of the OX40 agonist ivuxolimab. This chain uses TRBV6-6 with TRBJ1-1; 10 bases match TRBD1. The CDR3 here is CASKTGGGRAEAFF. In DNA form, the CDR3 reads TGTGCCAGCAAGACAGGGGGCGGGCGGGCTGAAGCTTTCTTT.